The present T cell receptor beta chain was sequenced within a study of T cell repertoires in cytomegalovirus infection. Trimming removed 0 bases at V and 5 bases at J, with 20 bases between. The germline V gene has CDR1 DFQATT and CDR2 SNEGSKA (reference sequence). The CDR3 extends over 16 amino acids. TCRdb analysed the reads with MiXCR anew, one entry per CDR3 protein. The sample holds approximately 250,000 distinct CDR3 sequences, roughly 20% seen once. This chain joins TRBV20-1 and TRBJ2-7, with D possibly being TRBD1 or TRBD2 (5 bases each). Sequencing was carried out using CD8+ T cells from PBMCs. The clonotype originates from a human donor in good health (CMV status not recorded). Some clones in this sample may be carry-over from other donors' samples. The CDR3 DNA follows: TGCAGTGCTAGAGATCTCTGGGACCTAGGGTTCCACGAGCAGTACTTC. As protein: CSARDLWDLGFHEQYF.